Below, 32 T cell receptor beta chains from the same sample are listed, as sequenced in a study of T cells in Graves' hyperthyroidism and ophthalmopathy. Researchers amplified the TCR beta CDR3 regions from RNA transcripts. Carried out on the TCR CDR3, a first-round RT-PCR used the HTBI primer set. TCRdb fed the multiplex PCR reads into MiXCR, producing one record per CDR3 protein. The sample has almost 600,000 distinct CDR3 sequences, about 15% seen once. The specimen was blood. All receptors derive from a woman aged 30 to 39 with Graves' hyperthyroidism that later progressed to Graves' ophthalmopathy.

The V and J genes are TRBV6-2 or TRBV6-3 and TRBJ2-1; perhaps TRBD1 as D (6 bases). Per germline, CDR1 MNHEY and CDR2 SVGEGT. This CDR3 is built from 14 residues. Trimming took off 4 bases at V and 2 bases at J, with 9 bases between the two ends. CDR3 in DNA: TGTGCCAGCAGTTGGGACACAGCCTACAATGAGCAGTTCTTC. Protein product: CASSWDTAYNEQFF.

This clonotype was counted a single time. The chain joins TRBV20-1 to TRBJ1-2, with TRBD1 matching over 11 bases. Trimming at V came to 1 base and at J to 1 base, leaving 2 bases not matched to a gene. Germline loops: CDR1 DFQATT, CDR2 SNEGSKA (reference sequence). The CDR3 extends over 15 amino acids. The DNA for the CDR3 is TGCAGTGCTAGAGTAGGGACAGGGGGTAACTATGGCTACACCTTC. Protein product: CSARVGTGGNYGYTF.

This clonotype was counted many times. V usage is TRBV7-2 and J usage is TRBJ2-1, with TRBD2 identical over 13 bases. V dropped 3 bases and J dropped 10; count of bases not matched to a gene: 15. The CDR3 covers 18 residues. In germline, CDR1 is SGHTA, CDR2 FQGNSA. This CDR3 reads CASSFLYTGLAGQLEQFF. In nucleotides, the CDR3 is TGTGCCAGCAGCTTCCTATATACGGGACTAGCGGGGCAGTTGGAGCAGTTCTTC.

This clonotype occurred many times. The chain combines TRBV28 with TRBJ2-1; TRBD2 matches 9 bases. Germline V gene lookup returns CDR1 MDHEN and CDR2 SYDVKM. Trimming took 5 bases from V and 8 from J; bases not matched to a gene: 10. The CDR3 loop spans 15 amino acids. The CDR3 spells CASSVTSGPRHEQFF. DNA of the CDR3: TGTGCCAGCAGTGTGACTAGCGGCCCCCGCCATGAGCAGTTCTTC. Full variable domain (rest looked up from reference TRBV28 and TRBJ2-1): DVKVTQSSRYLVKRTGEKVFLECVQDMDHENMFWYRQDPGLGLRLIYFSYDVKMKEKGDIPEGYSVSREKKERFSLILESASTNQTSMYLCASSVTSGPRHEQFFGPGTRLTVL.

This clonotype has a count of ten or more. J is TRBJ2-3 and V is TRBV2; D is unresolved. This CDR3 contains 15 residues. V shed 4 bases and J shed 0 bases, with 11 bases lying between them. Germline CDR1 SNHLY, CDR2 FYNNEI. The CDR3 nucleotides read TGTGCCAGCAGTGTGCACCACGAGAGCACAGATACGCAGTATTTT. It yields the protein CASSVHHESTDTQYF.

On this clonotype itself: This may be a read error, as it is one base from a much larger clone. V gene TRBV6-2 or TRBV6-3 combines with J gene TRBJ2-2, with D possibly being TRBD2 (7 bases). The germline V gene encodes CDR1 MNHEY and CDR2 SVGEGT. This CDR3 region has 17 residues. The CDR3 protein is CVSSYSGGPRNTGELFF. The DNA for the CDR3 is TGTGTCAGCAGTTACTCCGGGGGGCCGAGGAACACCGGGGAGCTGTTTTTT.

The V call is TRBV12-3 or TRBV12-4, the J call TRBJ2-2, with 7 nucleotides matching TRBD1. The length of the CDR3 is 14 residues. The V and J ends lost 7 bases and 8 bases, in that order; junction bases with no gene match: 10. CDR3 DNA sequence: TGTGCCAGCACATTCGGGACAGCGATAGGGGAGCTGTTTTTT. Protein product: CASTFGTAIGELFF.

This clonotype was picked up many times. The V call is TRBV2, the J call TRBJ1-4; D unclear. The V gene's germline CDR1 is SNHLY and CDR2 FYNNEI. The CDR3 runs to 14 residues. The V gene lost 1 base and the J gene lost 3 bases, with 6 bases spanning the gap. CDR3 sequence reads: CASSEGSPNEKLFF. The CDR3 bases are TGTGCCAGCAGTGAAGGGTCCCCTAATGAAAAACTGTTTTTT.

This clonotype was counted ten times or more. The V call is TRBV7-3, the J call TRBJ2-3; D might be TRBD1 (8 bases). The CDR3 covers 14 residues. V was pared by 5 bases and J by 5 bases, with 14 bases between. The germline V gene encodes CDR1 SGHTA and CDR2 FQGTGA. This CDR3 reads CASSRNRGGDTQYF. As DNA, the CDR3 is TGTGCCAGCAGCAGAAACAGGGGGGGAGATACGCAGTATTTT.

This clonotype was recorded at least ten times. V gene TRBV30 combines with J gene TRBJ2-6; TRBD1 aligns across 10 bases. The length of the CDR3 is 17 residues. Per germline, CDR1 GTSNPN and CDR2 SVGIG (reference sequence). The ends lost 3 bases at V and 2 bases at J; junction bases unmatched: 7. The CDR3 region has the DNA TGTGCCTGGAGCCCCAGACAGGGGGCACCTGGGGCCAACGTCCTGACTTTC. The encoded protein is CAWSPRQGAPGANVLTF. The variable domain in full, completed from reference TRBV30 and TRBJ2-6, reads SQTIHQWPATLVQPVGSPLSLECTVEGTSNPNLYWYRQAAGRGLQLLFYSVGIGQISSEVPQNLSASRPQDRQFILSSKKLLLSDSGFYLCAWSPRQGAPGANVLTFGAGSRLTVL.

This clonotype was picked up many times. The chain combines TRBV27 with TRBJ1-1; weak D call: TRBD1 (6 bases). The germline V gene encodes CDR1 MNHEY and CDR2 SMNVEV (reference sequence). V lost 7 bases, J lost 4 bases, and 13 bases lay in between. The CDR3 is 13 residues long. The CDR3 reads CASIPRGGTEAFF. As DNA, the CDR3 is TGTGCCAGCATCCCAAGGGGGGGCACTGAAGCTTTCTTT.

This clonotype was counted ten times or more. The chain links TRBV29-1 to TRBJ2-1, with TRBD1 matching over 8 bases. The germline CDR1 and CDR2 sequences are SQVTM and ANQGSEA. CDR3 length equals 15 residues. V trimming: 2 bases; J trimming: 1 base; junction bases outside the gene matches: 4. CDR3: CSVEKGDRSYNEQFF. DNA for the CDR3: TGCAGCGTTGAAAAAGGGGACAGGTCCTACAATGAGCAGTTCTTC.

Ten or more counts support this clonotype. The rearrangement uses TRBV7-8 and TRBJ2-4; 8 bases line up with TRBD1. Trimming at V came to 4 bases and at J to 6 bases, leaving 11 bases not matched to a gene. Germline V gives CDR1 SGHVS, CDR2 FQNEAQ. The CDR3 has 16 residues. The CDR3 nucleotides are TGTGCCAGCAGCTATCTGACAGGGGTTCGGGGAAACATTCAGTACTTC. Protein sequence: CASSYLTGVRGNIQYF.

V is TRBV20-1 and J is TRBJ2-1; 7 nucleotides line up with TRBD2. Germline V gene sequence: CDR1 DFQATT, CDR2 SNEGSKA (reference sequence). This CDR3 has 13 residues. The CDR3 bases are TGCAGCGGAGCGGGGAGCTCCTACAATGAGCAGTTCTTC. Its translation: CSGAGSSYNEQFF.

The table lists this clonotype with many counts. DNA of the CDR3: TGTGCTAGTGGTTTGGCCGCGGATACGCAGTATTTT. Residues: CASGLAADTQYF. V is TRBV12-5 and J is TRBJ2-3; D is ambiguous. CDR3 length equals 12 residues. Germline loops: CDR1 LGHNT, CDR2 FRNRAP. The germline V and J ends were trimmed by 1 base and 6 bases, with 5 bases remaining between them.

In DNA form, the CDR3 reads TGCGCCAGCAGCCCAAGGACACCCGAAATCTACGAGCAGTACTTC. Protein: CASSPRTPEIYEQYF. The chain combines TRBV5-1 with TRBJ2-7; possible D gene TRBD1, 5 bases. The CDR3 spans 15 residues. Germline V gene data show CDR1 as SGHRS and CDR2 as YFSETQ. V was shortened by 4 bases and J by 3 bases, with 17 bases between the two germline ends.

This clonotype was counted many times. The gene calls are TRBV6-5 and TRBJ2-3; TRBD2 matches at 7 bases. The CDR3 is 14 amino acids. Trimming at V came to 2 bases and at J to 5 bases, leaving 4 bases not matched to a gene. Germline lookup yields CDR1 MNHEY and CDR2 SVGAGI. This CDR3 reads CASSYGLAGDTQYF. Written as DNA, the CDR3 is TGTGCCAGCAGTTACGGATTAGCGGGAGATACGCAGTATTTT.

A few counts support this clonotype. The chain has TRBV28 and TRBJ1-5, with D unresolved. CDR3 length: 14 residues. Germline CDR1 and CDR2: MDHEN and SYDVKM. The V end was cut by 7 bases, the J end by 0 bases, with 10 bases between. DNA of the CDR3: TGTGCCAGCACCTCTACATATAGCAATCAGCCCCAGCATTTT. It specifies CASTSTYSNQPQHF. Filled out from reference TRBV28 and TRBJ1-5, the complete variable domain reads DVKVTQSSRYLVKRTGEKVFLECVQDMDHENMFWYRQDPGLGLRLIYFSYDVKMKEKGDIPEGYSVSREKKERFSLILESASTNQTSMYLCASTSTYSNQPQHFGDGTRLSIL.

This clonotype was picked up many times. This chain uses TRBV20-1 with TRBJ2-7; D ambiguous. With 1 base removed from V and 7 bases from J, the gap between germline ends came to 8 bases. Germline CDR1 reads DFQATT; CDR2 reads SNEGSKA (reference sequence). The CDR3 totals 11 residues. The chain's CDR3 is CSARGPGEQYF. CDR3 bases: TGCAGTGCTAGAGGTCCCGGAGAGCAGTACTTC.

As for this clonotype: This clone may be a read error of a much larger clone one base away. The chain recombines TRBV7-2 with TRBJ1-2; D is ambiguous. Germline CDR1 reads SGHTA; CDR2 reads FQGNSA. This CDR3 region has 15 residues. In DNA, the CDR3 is TGTGCCAGCAGCTTAGTAGAGGGAACTAACTATAGCTACACCTTC. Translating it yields CASSLVEGTNYSYTF.

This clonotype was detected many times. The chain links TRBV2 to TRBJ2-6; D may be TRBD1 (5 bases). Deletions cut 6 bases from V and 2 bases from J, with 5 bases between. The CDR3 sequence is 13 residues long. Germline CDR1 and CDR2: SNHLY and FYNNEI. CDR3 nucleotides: TGTGCCAGCAGGGACACTGGGGCCAACGTCCTGACTTTC. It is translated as CASRDTGANVLTF.

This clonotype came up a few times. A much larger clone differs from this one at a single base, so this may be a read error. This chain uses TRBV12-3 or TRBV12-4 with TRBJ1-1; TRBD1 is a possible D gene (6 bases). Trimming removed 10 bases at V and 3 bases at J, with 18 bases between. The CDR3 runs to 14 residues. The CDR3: CATSRGRMDTEAFF. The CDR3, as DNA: TGTGCCACCTCAAGGGGGAGGATGGACACTGAAGCTTTCTTT.

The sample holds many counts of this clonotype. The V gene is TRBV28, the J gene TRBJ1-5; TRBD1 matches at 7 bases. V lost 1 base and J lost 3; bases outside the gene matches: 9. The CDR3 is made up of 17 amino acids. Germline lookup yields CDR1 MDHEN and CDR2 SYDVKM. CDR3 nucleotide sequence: TGTGCCAGCAGTTTATCCCCCGGGACAGCTTACAATCAGCCCCAGCATTTT. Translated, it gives CASSLSPGTAYNQPQHF.

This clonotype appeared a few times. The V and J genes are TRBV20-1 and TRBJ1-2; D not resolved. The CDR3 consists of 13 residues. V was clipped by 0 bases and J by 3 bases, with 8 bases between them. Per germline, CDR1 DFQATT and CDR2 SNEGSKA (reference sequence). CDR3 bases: TGCAGTGCTAGAGATTTCACCGACTATGGCTACACCTTC. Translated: CSARDFTDYGYTF.

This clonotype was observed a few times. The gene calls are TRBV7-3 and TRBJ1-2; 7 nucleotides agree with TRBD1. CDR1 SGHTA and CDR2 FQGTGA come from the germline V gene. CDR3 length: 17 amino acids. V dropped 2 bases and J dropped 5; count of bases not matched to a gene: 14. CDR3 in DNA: TGTGCCAGCAGCTTATCCCCCTCCCGGACAGGCGGATATGGCTACACCTTC. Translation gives CASSLSPSRTGGYGYTF.

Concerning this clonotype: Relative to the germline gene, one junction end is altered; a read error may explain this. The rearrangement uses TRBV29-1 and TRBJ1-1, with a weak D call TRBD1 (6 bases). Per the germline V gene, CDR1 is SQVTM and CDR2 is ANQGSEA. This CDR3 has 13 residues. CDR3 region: CSVGQIMDTGAFF. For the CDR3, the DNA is TGCAGCGTCGGACAGATCATGGACACTGGAGCTTTCTTT.

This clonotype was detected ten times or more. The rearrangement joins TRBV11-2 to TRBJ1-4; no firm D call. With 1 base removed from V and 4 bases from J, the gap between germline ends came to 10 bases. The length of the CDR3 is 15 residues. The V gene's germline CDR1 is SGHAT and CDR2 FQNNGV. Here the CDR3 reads CASSLGYGSNEKLFF. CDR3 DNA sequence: TGTGCCAGCAGCTTAGGATACGGGAGTAATGAAAAACTGTTTTTT.

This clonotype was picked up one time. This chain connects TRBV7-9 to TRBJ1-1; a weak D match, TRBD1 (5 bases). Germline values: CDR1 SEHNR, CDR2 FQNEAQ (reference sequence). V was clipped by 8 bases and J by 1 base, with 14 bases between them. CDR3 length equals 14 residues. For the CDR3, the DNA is TGTGCCAGCCGATATCCCACAGGGAACACTGAAGCTTTCTTT. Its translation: CASRYPTGNTEAFF.

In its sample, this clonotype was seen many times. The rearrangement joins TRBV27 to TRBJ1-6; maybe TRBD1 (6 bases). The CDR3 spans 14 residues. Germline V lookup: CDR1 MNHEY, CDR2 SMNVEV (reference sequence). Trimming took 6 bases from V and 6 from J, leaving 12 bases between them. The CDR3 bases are TGTGCCAGCAGCGGACAGACGTTTAATTCACCCCTCCACTTT. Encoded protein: CASSGQTFNSPLHF.

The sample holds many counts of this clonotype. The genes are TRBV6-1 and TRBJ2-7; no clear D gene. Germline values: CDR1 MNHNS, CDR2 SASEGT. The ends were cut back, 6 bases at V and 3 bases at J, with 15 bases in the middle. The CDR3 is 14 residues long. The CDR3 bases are TGTGCCAGCAGCCAGAGCCAAGCGCGCTACGAGCAGTACTTC. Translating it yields CASSQSQARYEQYF.

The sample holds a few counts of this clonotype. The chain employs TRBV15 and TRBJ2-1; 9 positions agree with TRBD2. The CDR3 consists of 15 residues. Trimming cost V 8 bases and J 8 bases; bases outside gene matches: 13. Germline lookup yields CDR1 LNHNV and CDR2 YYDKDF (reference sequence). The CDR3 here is CATLGGRASWDEQFF. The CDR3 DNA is TGTGCCACCCTGGGCGGGAGGGCCTCCTGGGATGAGCAGTTCTTC.

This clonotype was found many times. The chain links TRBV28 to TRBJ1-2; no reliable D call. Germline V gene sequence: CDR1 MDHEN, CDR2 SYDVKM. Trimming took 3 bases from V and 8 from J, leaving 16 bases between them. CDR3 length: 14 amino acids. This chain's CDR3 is CASSLQVSLLGYTF. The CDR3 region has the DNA TGTGCCAGCAGTTTGCAGGTATCCCTTCTCGGCTACACCTTC.